A selection of T cell receptor beta chains follows, all from one sample in a study of blood T cell repertoires in COVID-19. The protocol was immunoSEQ multiplex PCR, while the TCRdb copy is restricted to in-frame clones and leaves out a portion. Of about 170,000 clones listed, around 86% are singletons. Sequenced sample: peripheral blood. All receptors derive from an older man with acute or convalescent COVID-19. Both conserved end residues are part of each CDR3. A D gene is named only where the DNA matches it firmly. The size entry is marked missing in some rows and otherwise reads once, few, many or a size class.

-,-,TRBV20-1,TRBJ1-2,CSASPGEGYTF,TGCAGTGCTAGCCCAGGGGAGGGCTACACCTTC
-,-,TRBV23-1,TRBJ2-1,CASSRRARAYNEQFF,TGCGCCAGCAGTAGAAGGGCCAGGGCCTACAATGAGCAGTTCTTC
TRBD1,once,TRBV5-6,TRBJ1-1,CASSKRTGENTEAFF,TGTGCCAGCAGCAAAAGGACAGGCGAGAACACTGAAGCTTTCTTT
TRBD1,-,TRBV9,TRBJ2-2,CASSASGTGIAGELFF,TGTGCCAGCAGCGCCTCCGGGACAGGGATCGCCGGGGAGCTGTTTTTT
-,once,TRBV3-1/TRBV3-2,TRBJ1-5,CASSQSNRAQPQHF,TGTGCCAGCAGCCAATCTAACAGGGCACAGCCCCAGCATTTT
TRBD2,-,TRBV5-4,TRBJ2-2,CASSSTSGGAVTGELFF,TGTGCCAGCAGTTCGACTAGCGGGGGGGCGGTCACCGGGGAGCTGTTTTTT
-,-,TRBV27,TRBJ2-1,CASSLSNFYNEQFF,TGTGCCAGCAGTTTATCGAACTTTTACAATGAGCAGTTCTTC
-,-,TRBV5-4,TRBJ2-3,CASSTKGETDTQYF,TGTGCCAGCAGCACGAAGGGGGAGACAGATACGCAGTATTTT
TRBD1,-,TRBV6-2/TRBV6-3,TRBJ2-5,CASSWTGGMETQYF,TGTGCCAGCAGTTGGACAGGGGGCATGGAGACCCAGTACTTC
-,-,TRBV6-7,TRBJ1-2,CASSYSKVVYGYTF,TGTGCCAGCAGTTACTCGAAAGTAGTCTATGGCTACACCTTC
TRBD2,-,TRBV29-1,TRBJ2-7,CSVGGLASKAYEQYF,TGCAGCGTTGGGGGACTAGCTTCAAAAGCCTACGAGCAGTACTTC
TRBD1,-,TRBV5-1,TRBJ1-1,CASRAVGQGGTEAFF,TGCGCCAGCAGGGCAGTTGGACAGGGGGGGACTGAAGCTTTCTTT
TRBD2,-,TRBV3-1/TRBV3-2,TRBJ2-7,CASSQVAGGPKQYF,TGTGCCAGCAGCCAAGTAGCGGGAGGGCCGAAGCAGTACTTC
-,-,TRBV28,TRBJ1-2,CASSLSLLTVYGYTF,TGTGCCAGCAGTTTATCCCTACTCACCGTCTATGGCTACACCTTC
TRBD1,-,TRBV10-3,TRBJ1-6,CAAKQGPDSPLHF,TGTGCCGCTAAACAGGGGCCAGATTCACCCCTCCACTTT
-,-,TRBV5-5,TRBJ1-2,CASSLGNRASYYGYTF,TGTGCCAGCAGCTTGGGGAACAGGGCGAGTTACTATGGCTACACCTTC
-,-,TRBV9,TRBJ2-2,CASSQGLDGELFF,TGTGCCAGCAGTCAGGGGTTGGACGGGGAGCTGTTTTTT
TRBD1,-,TRBV9,TRBJ2-1,CASSLRGQLLSYNEQFF,TGTGCCAGCAGCCTTAGGGGACAGTTACTCTCCTACAATGAGCAGTTCTTC
-,few,TRBV6-2/TRBV6-3,TRBJ1-2,CASSNDFNYGYTF,TGTGCCAGCAGTAACGACTTTAACTATGGCTACACCTTC
TRBD1,-,TRBV2,TRBJ1-5,CASAGDRADQPQHF,TGTGCCAGCGCCGGGGACAGGGCGGATCAGCCCCAGCATTTT
-,once,TRBV3-1/TRBV3-2,TRBJ1-2,CASSQDPQDYGYTF,TGTGCCAGCAGCCAAGATCCCCAGGACTATGGCTACACCTTC
TRBD1,-,TRBV6-4,TRBJ2-2,CASSDLRQGTGELFF,TGTGCCAGCAGTGACCTCCGACAGGGCACCGGGGAGCTGTTTTTT
-,-,TRBV5-5,TRBJ2-1,CASSLSGSYNEQFF,TGTGCCAGCAGCTTATCCGGCTCCTACAATGAGCAGTTCTTC
-,-,TRBV18,TRBJ2-7,CASSPTTGTIWDEQYF,TGTGCCAGCTCACCTACCACAGGGACCATTTGGGACGAGCAGTACTTC
TRBD1,-,TRBV18,TRBJ2-3,CASSPSRDRSTDTQYF,TGTGCCAGCTCACCCTCCCGGGACAGATCCACAGATACGCAGTATTTT
-,-,TRBV9,TRBJ1-3,CASSVEAFQSGNTIYF,TGTGCCAGCAGCGTAGAAGCGTTCCAAAGTGGAAACACCATATATTTT
-,once,TRBV13,TRBJ2-7,CASSLGQGYEQYF,TGTGCCAGCAGCTTAGGCCAGGGGTACGAGCAGTACTTC
-,-,TRBV18,TRBJ2-5,CASSPPGLAKETQYF,TGTGCCAGCTCACCACCAGGTCTAGCTAAAGAGACCCAGTACTTC
-,-,TRBV7-9,TRBJ2-5,CASSLGSSQETQYF,TGTGCCAGCAGCTTGGGCAGCTCCCAAGAGACCCAGTACTTC
-,-,TRBV6-5,TRBJ1-2,CASSTQTETYGYTF,TGTGCCAGCAGTACCCAGACAGAAACCTATGGCTACACCTTC
-,-,TRBV7-9,TRBJ1-2,CASSQGSSGYTF,TGTGCCAGCAGCCAGGGTTCGAGTGGCTACACCTTC
TRBD1,-,TRBV19,TRBJ2-7,CASSAWTGVSYEQYF,TGTGCCAGTAGTGCCTGGACAGGGGTATCCTACGAGCAGTACTTC
-,-,TRBV7-9,TRBJ1-5,CASSSQENQPQHF,TGTGCCAGCAGCTCACAGGAAAATCAGCCCCAGCATTTT
TRBD1,-,TRBV18,TRBJ1-1,CASSRNGDRGRVTEAFF,TGTGCCAGCTCACGAAACGGGGACAGGGGGCGAGTAACTGAAGCTTTCTTT
TRBD2,-,TRBV7-3,TRBJ2-3,CASSLTGLAGGQDTQYF,TGTGCCAGCAGCTTAACTGGACTAGCGGGAGGGCAAGATACGCAGTATTTT
TRBD1,-,TRBV9,TRBJ2-1,CASTRRQGELEQFF,TGTGCCAGCACCAGGCGACAGGGCGAACTTGAGCAGTTCTTC
-,-,TRBV6-6,TRBJ1-1,CASSYREGRTEAFF,TGTGCCAGCAGTTACAGGGAGGGAAGGACTGAAGCTTTCTTT
-,-,TRBV4-1,TRBJ1-1,CASSQPLRNTEAFF,TGCGCCAGCAGCCAGCCACTAAGGAACACTGAAGCTTTCTTT
TRBD1,-,TRBV11-2,TRBJ1-2,CASSLARQGWGYGYTF,TGTGCCAGCAGCTTAGCTAGACAGGGTTGGGGTTATGGCTACACCTTC
-,-,TRBV14,TRBJ2-7,CASSHGSGTLPHEQYF,TGTGCCAGCAGCCATGGCTCCGGGACACTCCCCCACGAGCAGTACTTC
-,-,TRBV30,TRBJ1-2,CAWIPGVANYGYTF,TGTGCCTGGATCCCAGGGGTAGCTAACTATGGCTACACCTTC
TRBD1,-,TRBV5-1,TRBJ2-7,CASSPRTGTREQYF,TGCGCCAGCAGCCCGCGGACAGGGACGAGAGAGCAGTACTTC
-,-,TRBV9,TRBJ2-2,CASSGSFTGELFF,TGTGCCAGCAGCGGGAGCTTCACCGGGGAGCTGTTTTTT
TRBD2,once,TRBV5-1,TRBJ2-5,CASRVPGLAGGKLETQYF,TGCGCCAGCAGGGTGCCGGGACTAGCGGGGGGGAAATTAGAGACCCAGTACTTC
TRBD1,-,TRBV7-9,TRBJ1-6,CASSPGDRGDSPLHF,TGTGCCAGCAGCCCAGGGGACAGGGGTGATTCACCCCTCCACTTT
-,-,TRBV12-3/TRBV12-4,TRBJ1-5,CASSLTGNQPQHF,TGTGCCAGCTCCCTCACAGGGAATCAGCCCCAGCATTTT
-,-,TRBV28,TRBJ1-5,CASTSLSRGHQPQHF,TGTGCCAGCACTTCCCTTTCAAGGGGCCATCAGCCCCAGCATTTT
-,-,TRBV4-2,TRBJ2-3,CASSLRNEGVDTQYF,TGTGCCAGCAGCCTACGCAACGAAGGGGTCGATACGCAGTATTTT
TRBD2,-,TRBV3-1/TRBV3-2,TRBJ2-3,CASSQGLAGGLVDTQYF,TGTGCCAGCAGCCAGGGACTAGCGGGGGGGCTGGTAGATACGCAGTATTTT
TRBD1,-,TRBV12-5,TRBJ1-6,CASGSGGNSPLHF,TGTGCTAGTGGGTCAGGGGGCAATTCACCCCTCCACTTT
TRBD2,once,TRBV4-2,TRBJ2-2,CASSQEAGEFGELFF,TGTGCCAGCAGCCAAGAAGCGGGGGAATTCGGGGAGCTGTTTTTT
-,-,TRBV4-2,TRBJ2-1,CASSQDGVGSSYNEQFF,TGTGCCAGCAGCCAAGATGGGGTCGGGAGCTCCTACAATGAGCAGTTCTTC
-,-,TRBV3-1/TRBV3-2,TRBJ2-2,CASSLRGGGGTGELFF,TGTGCCAGCTCCCTCCGAGGGGGCGGAGGGACCGGGGAGCTGTTTTTT
-,-,TRBV27,TRBJ1-5,CASSLVPETHYSNQPQHF,TGTGCCAGCAGCTTAGTCCCCGAGACACATTATAGCAATCAGCCCCAGCATTTT